This entry lists 16 T cell receptor beta chains sequenced from one sample in a study of blood T cells in healthy people across ages. Then a second PCR, running about 7 to 11 cycles, was carried out with a sample-barcoded 5' primer and a J-beta primer mix. TCRdb passed the 5' RACE reads through MiXCR, listing each CDR3 protein once. The sample has hundreds of thousands of distinct CDR3 sequences, 45% to 65% seen once. The sample comprised blood. These receptors originate from a man in his fifties or sixties in good health.

CDR3 sequence: CASSLADKGNEQFF. CDR3 sequence (DNA): TGCGCCAGCAGCTTGGCCGATAAGGGCAATGAGCAGTTCTTC. The chain uses TRBV5-1 and TRBJ2-1; D gene uncertain. This CDR3 has 14 residues. Trimming pared 0 bases from V and 6 bases from J, leaving 10 bases between. Germline assignment: CDR1 SGHRS and CDR2 YFSETQ. Using reference TRBV5-1 and TRBJ2-1 for the parts outside the CDR3, the full variable domain is KAGVTQTPRYLIKTRGQQVTLSCSPISGHRSVSWYQQTPGQGLQFLFEYFSETQRNKGNFPGRFSGRQFSNSRSEMNVSTLELGDSALYLCASSLADKGNEQFFGPGTRLTVL.

The chain combines TRBV5-1 with TRBJ2-7, with TRBD1 as a possible D gene (5 bases). Trimming took off 4 bases at V and 7 bases at J, with 18 bases between the two ends. Germline CDR1 and CDR2: SGHRS and YFSETQ. CDR3 length: 14 amino acids. CDR3 nucleotides: TGCGCCAGCAGCGTTGGGCAGGGCAATGGAGAGCAGTACTTC. Translated, it gives CASSVGQGNGEQYF.

This rearrangement joins TRBV7-2 to TRBJ2-1; the D gene is possibly TRBD2 (7 bases). Per the germline V gene, CDR1 is SGHTA and CDR2 is FQGNSA. V was trimmed by 6 bases and J by 0 bases, leaving 18 bases between them. The CDR3 totals 17 residues. CDR3 sequence reads: CASRRRGGGSSYNEQFF. The CDR3 nucleotides are TGTGCCAGCAGACGAAGAGGGGGGGGGAGCTCCTACAATGAGCAGTTCTTC.

On this clonotype itself: Since a much larger clone is just one base distant, this may be a read error. V gene TRBV18 combines with J gene TRBJ2-3; D tentatively fits TRBD1 or TRBD2 (5 bases each). The CDR3 sequence is 14 residues long. From germline, CDR1 is KGHSH and CDR2 LQKENI. Here the CDR3 reads CASSPGRGTDMQYF. The CDR3 bases are TGTGCCAGCTCACCGGGTCGAGGGACCGATATGCAGTATTTT.

DNA of the CDR3: TGCAGTCCAAGGGGGCTGATGAGCTCCTACGAGCAGTACTTC. Translation gives CSPRGLMSSYEQYF. The rearrangement uses TRBV20-1 and TRBJ2-7, with 7 bases identical to TRBD1. This CDR3 is 14 amino acids long. Per germline, CDR1 DFQATT and CDR2 SNEGSKA (reference sequence). After removal of 8 bases from V and 0 bases from J, the junction contained 10 bases not matched to a gene.

This clonotype has only one observation. The gene calls are TRBV5-1 and TRBJ2-6; D is unresolved. The CDR3 is made up of 15 amino acids. The germline V gene has CDR1 SGHRS and CDR2 YFSETQ. Trimming removed 2 bases at V and 4 bases at J, with 10 bases between. The CDR3 loop reads CASSFSLAGANVLTF. DNA for the CDR3: TGCGCCAGCAGCTTTAGCTTGGCGGGGGCCAACGTCCTGACTTTC.

CDR3 nucleotide sequence: TGCAGTGCCGAGGGGGCCTCTTACGAGCAGTACTTC. It specifies CSAEGASYEQYF. The chain uses TRBV20-1 and TRBJ2-7, with 7 bases lining up with TRBD1. J was trimmed by 4 bases and V by 6 bases; bases with no gene match: 6. From germline, CDR1 is DFQATT and CDR2 SNEGSKA (reference sequence). The CDR3 contains 12 residues.

The gene calls are TRBV20-1 and TRBJ2-1; D unclear. Trimming cost V 1 base and J 14 bases, with 18 bases left between them. The germline CDR1 and CDR2 sequences are DFQATT and SNEGSKA (reference sequence). The CDR3 covers 13 residues. CDR3 in DNA: TGCAGTGCTAGAGTTATAGCAAGGCAGCGCGAGTTCTTC. This translates into CSARVIARQREFF.

The chain joins TRBV20-1 to TRBJ2-1, with 10 positions matching TRBD2. Per germline, CDR1 DFQATT and CDR2 SNEGSKA (reference sequence). The CDR3 sequence is 14 residues long. V shed 2 bases, J shed 10 bases, and the junction held 8 bases outside the gene matches. In DNA form, the CDR3 reads TGCAGTGCTAGACGGGCTAGCGGGAGTGGGGAGCAGTTCTTC. This translates into CSARRASGSGEQFF.

The V and J genes are TRBV13 and TRBJ1-2; TRBD1 is a possible D gene (5 bases). Deletions cut 5 bases from V and 8 bases from J, with 24 bases between. Germline CDR1 is PRHDT and CDR2 is FYEKMQ (reference sequence). This CDR3 region has 16 residues. In nucleotides, the CDR3 is TGTGCCAGCAGCCCGAACGCCGGCAGGGTGTTGGGGGGCTACACCTTC. Translating gives CASSPNAGRVLGGYTF.

This chain joins TRBV7-9 and TRBJ2-7; weak D call: TRBD2 (7 bases). CDR3 length: 16 amino acids. V was trimmed by 5 bases and J by 0 bases, leaving 17 bases between them. Germline CDR1 and CDR2: SEHNR and FQNEAQ (reference sequence). The CDR3 sequence: CASSTSSGGGSYEQYF. As DNA, the CDR3 is TGTGCCAGCAGCACTTCTAGCGGAGGGGGCTCCTACGAGCAGTACTTC.

The table lists this clonotype with a few counts. This sequence joins TRBV6-2 or TRBV6-3 and TRBJ2-7, with a weak D call TRBD2 (6 bases). The CDR3 has 14 amino acids. The V end lost 6 bases, the J end lost 3 bases, and 15 bases lay between the germline ends. Germline V gene lookup returns CDR1 MNHEY and CDR2 SVGEGT. The CDR3 region is CASRTGTGNYEQYF. The CDR3 DNA reads TGTGCCAGCAGAACCGGGACTGGAAACTACGAGCAGTACTTC.

V usage is TRBV28 and J usage is TRBJ2-1; D is ambiguous. The germline V gene has CDR1 MDHEN and CDR2 SYDVKM. CDR3 length: 14 amino acids. The ends were cut back, 5 bases at V and 5 bases at J, with 13 bases in the middle. DNA of the CDR3: TGTGCCAGCAGTCCAGAAACGGACCACAATGAGCAGTTCTTC. Protein sequence: CASSPETDHNEQFF.

The V call is TRBV28, the J call TRBJ2-3; D uncertain. The CDR3 has 12 amino acids. V lost 8 bases, J lost 3 bases, and 9 bases lay in between. The V gene's germline CDR1 is MDHEN and CDR2 SYDVKM. This CDR3 is CASRQRTDTQYF. Written as DNA, the CDR3 is TGTGCCAGCCGGCAGAGAACAGATACGCAGTATTTT.

With respect to this clonotype: At one boundary the junction diverges from the germline segment, which might be a read error. The chain combines TRBV4-3 with TRBJ2-3; 8 bases agree with TRBD2. CDR1 is LGHNA, CDR2 YSLEER, per germline. CDR3 size: 17 residues. The CDR3 region is CASSQEGIAGSTDTRYF. The CDR3, as DNA: TGCGCCAGCAGCCAAGAAGGAATAGCGGGGAGCACAGATACGCGGTATTTT.

This clonotype has a count of ten or more. For the CDR3, the DNA is TGTGCCAGCAGCGTAACAGGGGACTACGAGCAGTACTTC. Residues: CASSVTGDYEQYF. The J gene is TRBJ2-7, the V gene TRBV7-6; 7 nucleotides align to TRBD1. There are 13 residues in the CDR3. CDR1 is SGHVS and CDR2 is FNYEAQ in the germline V gene. Trimming took 5 bases from V and 3 from J; bases not matched to a gene: 4. Looking up the rest from reference TRBV7-6 and TRBJ2-7 gives the full variable domain: GAGVSQSPRYKVTKRGQDVALRCDPISGHVSLYWYRQALGQGPEFLTYFNYEAQQDKSGLPNDRFSAERPEGSISTLTIQRTEQRDSAMYRCASSVTGDYEQYFGPGTRLTVT.